These 24 T cell receptor gamma chains were all obtained from the same sample, sequenced in a study of gamma delta lymphoproliferative disorders and STAT genes. TCRdb re-called the multiplex PCR reads via CATT. Of approximately 1,900 gamma-chain clones in the sample, 7% are singletons; the top ten hold less than 80%. The receptor sequences were amplified from genomic DNA of peripheral blood mononuclear cells. Material for sequencing was blood. The receptors were sampled from a human donor with gamma-delta T-cell large granular lymphocyte leukemia.

This clone is judged medium-sized. The chain couples TRGV8 to TRGJ1 or TRGJ2. In the absence of a J gene in TCRdb, the DNA was matched to germline to assign it here. The CDR3 covers 15 residues. Per the germline V gene, CDR1 is VENAVY and CDR2 is YDSYNSRV. Germline trimming cut 3 bases from V and 1 base from J; bases unmatched to any gene: 9. The CDR3 is CATWDSPYNYYKKLF. CDR3 DNA sequence: TGTGCCACCTGGGATTCTCCTTACAATTATTATAAGAAACTCTTT.

A few counts support this clone. The DNA is omitted, as the CDR3 cannot be located on it reliably, and the CDR3 follows TCRdb's listing. Here the V gene is TRGV11, but the J gene went uncalled. TRGV11 carries the ORF label, with uncertain function. The CDR3 is made up of 17 amino acids, end residues included. The CDR3 here is CTTVPAGSDTTGWFKIF.

About this clone itself: TCRdb's entry gives the protein of a much larger clone, which mismatches this DNA's translation at residue 14, likely from a read error; the protein reported here is translated from the DNA. The V gene is TRGV3, but the J gene lacks a call. The length of the CDR3 is 15 residues. CDR1 and CDR2 from the germline V gene are VTNTFY and YDVSTARD (reference sequence). As DNA, the CDR3 is TGTGCCACCTGGGACAGGAGGAACACTGGTTGGTTCAAGTTATTT. This translates into CATWDRRNTGWFKLF.

This clone is classed as medium-sized. The V and J genes are TRGV2 and TRGJ1 or TRGJ2. The J gene was not available in TCRdb and was assigned here by matching the DNA to germline segments. The germline V gene has CDR1 EGSNGY and CDR2 YDSYNSKV. Trimming cost V 0 bases and J 5 bases; bases outside gene matches: 4. CDR3 size: 13 residues. CDR3 loop: CATWDGRDYKKLF. The CDR3 DNA sequence: TGTGCCACCTGGGACGGGCGGGATTATAAGAAACTCTTT.

Note on this clone: The protein listed by TCRdb differs at residue 6 from the translated DNA, so the DNA translation is shown. The rearrangement uses TRGV3 and TRGJ1 or TRGJ2. In the absence of a J gene in TCRdb, the DNA was matched to germline to assign it here. Germline V lookup: CDR1 VTNTFY, CDR2 YDVSTARD (reference sequence). Unmatched junction bases numbered 1, after V lost 1 base and J lost 7 bases. CDR3 length equals 11 residues. The CDR3 loop reads CATWDRYKKLF. As DNA, the CDR3 is TGTGCCACCTGGGACAGATATAAGAAACTCTTT.

Turning to this clone: The DNA is omitted, as the CDR3 cannot be located on it reliably, and the CDR3 follows TCRdb's listing. The V gene call reads TRGV2; no J gene was called. Germline assignment: CDR1 EGSNGY and CDR2 YDSYNSKV. The CDR3 numbers 19 amino acids, ends counted. Here the CDR3 reads CATWDGRIIRNSLAVEQHF.

In its sample, this clone is medium-sized. It is unclear where the CDR3 begins or ends on the DNA, so no DNA is shown, and the CDR3 is as TCRdb lists it. Other DNA sequences in the sample encode the same CDR3. The V gene is TRGV11; the J gene was not called. TRGV11 is assigned to the ORF class and has an uncertain function. Both ends counted, the CDR3 spans 15 residues. The CDR3 spells CTTVPAGSPGWFKIF.

This clone is medium-sized (0.01 to 0.1%) in the sample. The chain combines TRGV2 with TRGJP1. Since TCRdb gives no J gene, matching the DNA to germline was used here to assign it. The CDR3 runs 13 residues. The germline gives CDR1 EGSNGY, CDR2 YDSYNSKV. The V gene end was trimmed by 4 bases and the J gene end by 7 bases; junction bases not matched to a gene: 6. The CDR3 bases are TGTGCCACCTGGGATGGGGGTGGTTGGTTCAAGATATTT. Translating gives CATWDGGGWFKIF.

By sample share, this clone is medium-sized. V usage is TRGV2 and J usage is TRGJP2. Since TCRdb gives no J gene, matching the DNA to germline was used here to assign it. Germline V lookup: CDR1 EGSNGY, CDR2 YDSYNSKV. The V gene end was trimmed by 1 base and the J gene end by 2 bases; junction bases not matched to a gene: 4. This CDR3 has 15 residues. CDR3 in amino acids: CATWDGVSSDWIKTF. The DNA for the CDR3 is TGTGCCACCTGGGACGGCGTCAGTAGTGATTGGATCAAGACGTTT.

This sequence joins TRGV3 and TRGJP2. The J gene is not listed in TCRdb, so it was assigned here from a DNA match to germline. Trimming cost V 3 bases and J 3 bases; bases outside gene matches: 10. This CDR3 spans 16 amino acids. In germline, CDR1 is VTNTFY, CDR2 YDVSTARD (reference sequence). The DNA for the CDR3 is TGTGCCACCTGGGACGTGCATCGGGGTAGTGATTGGATCAAGACGTTT. Translated: CATWDVHRGSDWIKTF.

V usage is TRGV9 and J usage is TRGJ1 or TRGJ2. The J gene, absent from TCRdb, was called here by matching the DNA to germline. Per the germline V gene, CDR1 is GITISATS and CDR2 is ISYDGTV (reference sequence). The CDR3 totals 11 residues. With 9 bases clipped from V and 6 bases from J, the junction kept 8 bases outside the gene matches. CDR3 bases: TGTGCCTTGCATCTATCTTATAAGAAACTCTTT. Translated: CALHLSYKKLF.

This clone qualifies as medium-sized. This rearrangement joins TRGV8 to TRGJP2. TCRdb leaves out the J gene; it was filled in here by matching the DNA to germline. With V trimmed by 3 bases and J by 3 bases, 10 bases remained unmatched. Germline CDR1 is VENAVY and CDR2 is YDSYNSRV. The CDR3 is 16 amino acids. CDR3 residues: CATWDQGLGSDWIKTF. Written as DNA, the CDR3 is TGTGCCACCTGGGATCAGGGGTTAGGTAGTGATTGGATCAAGACGTTT.

The chain combines TRGV8 with TRGJ1 or TRGJ2. In the absence of a J gene in TCRdb, the DNA was matched to germline to assign it here. The length of the CDR3 is 11 residues. V gave up 1 base and J gave up 11 bases; unmatched junction bases: 5. Germline-derived CDR1 and CDR2 are VENAVY and YDSYNSRV. CDR3 coding DNA: TGTGCCACCTGGGATAGTGTGGAGAAACTCTTT. Its translation: CATWDSVEKLF.

This clone was seen more than once but under ten times. The J gene is TRGJP1, while no V gene call was made. This CDR3 contains 11 residues. The CDR3 protein is CACATGWFKIF. Here the CDR3 DNA reads TGTGCCTGCGCCACTGGTTGGTTCAAGATATTT.

Only a few counts were recorded for this clone. The J gene is TRGJ1 or TRGJ2, the V gene TRGV9. Because TCRdb records no J gene, it was assigned here through a match of the DNA to germline. Germline CDR1 GITISATS, CDR2 ISYDGTV (reference sequence). V lost 1 base and J lost 2; bases outside the gene matches: 8. The CDR3 is 15 amino acids. CDR3 amino acids: CALWEVWRYYYKKLF. As DNA, the CDR3 is TGTGCCTTGTGGGAGGTTTGGCGATATTATTATAAGAAACTCTTT.

By share, this clone counts as medium-sized. The CDR3 nucleotides are TGTGCCACCTGGGACAGGCCCCCGGATTATTATAAGAAACTCTTT. Protein: CATWDRPPDYYKKLF. The chain recombines TRGV3 with TRGJ1 or TRGJ2. TCRdb is silent on the J gene; assignment here came from matching the DNA to germline. The CDR3 has 15 residues. J was trimmed by 2 bases and V by 0 bases; bases with no gene match: 7. The germline gives CDR1 VTNTFY, CDR2 YDVSTARD (reference sequence).

Sample share makes this clone medium-sized. The chain employs TRGV5P and TRGJ1 or TRGJ2. As TCRdb names no J gene, one was assigned here on the basis of a DNA match to germline. TRGV5P has pseudogene status. The CDR3 extends over 12 amino acids. The CDR3 DNA reads TGTGCCACCTGGGGCACTTATTATAAGAAACTCTTT. This codes for CATWGTYYKKLF.

Here the CDR3 reads CAADIGGYYKKLF. CDR3 bases: TGTGCTGCCGATATTGGAGGGTATTATAAGAAACTCTTT. The chain combines TRGV10 with TRGJ1 or TRGJ2. The J gene, missing from TCRdb, was assigned here through DNA to germline matching. TRGV10 is filed as an ORF, its function uncertain. Germline trimming cut 12 bases from V and 4 bases from J; bases unmatched to any gene: 13. The CDR3 covers 13 residues.

By share of the sample, this clone is medium-sized. TCRdb's entry gives the protein of a much larger clone, which mismatches this DNA's translation at residue 2, likely from a read error; the protein reported here is translated from the DNA. The chain employs TRGV9 and TRGJP. Matching the DNA to germline supplied the J gene, which TCRdb does not give. CDR1 is GITISATS, CDR2 ISYDGTV, per germline (reference sequence). The CDR3 loop spans 16 amino acids. CDR3 nucleotides: TGTACCTTGTGGGAGGATCGAGAGTTGGGCAAAAAAATCAAGGTATTT. This gives the protein CTLWEDRELGKKIKVF.

This clone counts as medium-sized. The rearrangement joins TRGV9 to TRGJP2. TCRdb offers no J gene call, so here the DNA was matched to germline to obtain one. This CDR3 contains 12 residues. J was trimmed by 6 bases and V by 11 bases; bases with no gene match: 9. The germline CDR1 and CDR2 sequences are GITISATS and ISYDGTV (reference sequence). For the CDR3, the DNA is TGTGCCTGGGAGGGTTGTGATTGGATCAAGACGTTT. Its translation: CAWEGCDWIKTF.

The rearrangement links TRGV2 to TRGJP. The J gene, not given by TCRdb, was assigned here from a germline match of the nucleotide sequence. V trimming: 0 bases; J trimming: 9 bases; junction bases outside the gene matches: 8. Germline V gives CDR1 EGSNGY, CDR2 YDSYNSKV. The CDR3 is 17 amino acids. The CDR3 region is CATWDGLGGLGKKIKVF. The DNA for the CDR3 is TGTGCCACCTGGGACGGGCTGGGGGGGTTGGGCAAAAAAATCAAGGTATTT.

This clone is medium-sized by share. The chain couples TRGV8 to TRGJ1 or TRGJ2. The J gene comes from matching the DNA to germline here; TCRdb lacks it. The V gene end was trimmed by 0 bases and the J gene end by 4 bases; junction bases not matched to a gene: 6. The CDR3 runs to 14 residues. CDR1 is VENAVY and CDR2 is YDSYNSRV in the germline V gene. This CDR3 reads CATWDRRAYYKKLF. DNA of the CDR3: TGTGCCACCTGGGATAGGCGGGCCTATTATAAGAAACTCTTT.

This clone is classed as medium-sized. Distinct nucleotide sequences in the sample also encode this CDR3. J is TRGJ1 or TRGJ2 and V is TRGV8. Germline matching of the DNA provided the J gene here, since TCRdb leaves it blank. CDR1 is VENAVY and CDR2 is YDSYNSRV in the germline V gene. Losses at the gene ends were 5 bases for V and 1 base for J; bases not matched to a gene: 5. This CDR3 is built from 13 residues. The CDR3 DNA follows: TGTGCCACCTGGGCTCCTAATTATTATAAGAAACTCTTT. It encodes CATWAPNYYKKLF.

In its sample, this clone ranks as medium-sized (0.01 to 0.1%). The chain uses TRGV3 and TRGJ1 or TRGJ2. TCRdb records no J gene; here it was assigned by comparing the DNA to germline. The CDR3 sequence is 14 residues long. From germline, CDR1 is VTNTFY and CDR2 YDVSTARD (reference sequence). V lost 3 bases, J lost 0 bases, and 5 bases stayed unmatched. In nucleotides, the CDR3 is TGTGCCACCTGGGACGGATTGAATTATTATAAGAAACTCTTT. It specifies CATWDGLNYYKKLF.